A single sample is the source of the 9 T cell receptor beta chains below, sequenced in a study of blood T cell repertoires in COVID-19. TCRdb keeps only in-frame clones here, not all; method: immunoSEQ multiplex PCR. The sample includes approximately 290,000 clones, about 85% seen only once; the top ten take approximately 2.2%. Sequencing input: peripheral blood. These receptors were collected from a man between 18 and 35 years old with active or convalescent COVID-19.

The chain joins TRBV29-1 to TRBJ1-1; possibly TRBD1 for D (6 bases). CDR3 length: 12 amino acids. Trimming pared 7 bases from V and 5 bases from J, leaving 14 bases between. CDR1 and CDR2 from the germline V gene are SQVTM and ANQGSEA. CDR3: CSGLGGGTEAFF. The DNA for the CDR3 is TGCAGCGGCCTGGGAGGGGGTACTGAAGCTTTCTTT.

The chain joins TRBV6-5 to TRBJ1-6; D may be TRBD1 (6 bases). CDR3 length: 14 amino acids. The V end was cut by 5 bases, the J end by 9 bases, with 14 bases between. CDR1 MNHEY and CDR2 SVGAGI come from the germline V gene. CDR3 sequence: CASSRGQRGSPLHF. The DNA of the CDR3 is TGTGCCAGCAGTAGAGGACAGCGCGGTTCACCCCTCCACTTT.

The chain employs TRBV18 and TRBJ2-2; D is possibly TRBD1 (6 bases). Per germline, CDR1 KGHSH and CDR2 LQKENI. Trimming removed 0 bases from V and 6 bases from J, with 11 bases in between. This CDR3 is built from 15 residues. Here the CDR3 DNA reads TGTGCCAGCTCACCACCTACAGGGAGATCCGGGGAGCTGTTTTTT. It translates to CASSPPTGRSGELFF.

The CDR3 spells CASSSLGQPQHF. For the CDR3, the DNA is TGTGCCAGCAGTTCGCTCGGTCAGCCCCAGCATTTT. This chain joins TRBV28 and TRBJ1-5; no clear D gene. CDR3 length: 12 residues. V lost 4 bases to trimming and J lost 6 bases, with 7 bases between them. Germline loops: CDR1 MDHEN, CDR2 SYDVKM.

The chain has TRBV11-3 and TRBJ2-5, with 7 bases matching TRBD2. The CDR3 loop spans 14 amino acids. CDR1 SGHNT and CDR2 YENEEA come from the germline V gene. J lost 4 bases, V lost 4 bases, and 6 bases had no gene match. The CDR3 coding sequence is TGTGCCAGCAGCTCGATAGGACTAGGAGAGACCCAGTACTTC. Protein sequence: CASSSIGLGETQYF.

The gene calls are TRBV4-2 and TRBJ2-5, with unresolved D. Matching the DNA end better, TRBJ2-7 makes the J call doubtful. CDR1 and CDR2 from the germline V gene are LGHNA and YNFKEQ. CDR3 length: 14 residues. CDR3 residues: CASSQEYGSYEQYF. The CDR3, as DNA: TGTGCCAGCAGCCAAGAATACGGTTCCTACGAGCAGTACTTC.

This clone was counted once. The chain couples TRBV5-1 to TRBJ2-7, with 7 bases aligning to TRBD1. Germline trimming cut 0 bases from V and 3 bases from J; bases unmatched to any gene: 9. CDR1 SGHRS and CDR2 YFSETQ come from the germline V gene. This CDR3 is built from 16 residues. The CDR3 reads CASSLVPDRVSYEQYF. CDR3 coding DNA: TGCGCCAGCAGCTTGGTCCCAGACAGGGTCAGCTACGAGCAGTACTTC.

The chain is built from TRBV7-8 and TRBJ2-7; 7 bases are shared with TRBD1. This CDR3 has 16 residues. Trimming at V came to 5 bases and at J to 4 bases, leaving 14 bases not matched to a gene. Germline CDR1 SGHVS, CDR2 FQNEAQ. Here the CDR3 DNA reads TGTGCCAGCAGCGTACGGGGACAGCTCGATCGGTACGAGCAGTACTTC. This encodes CASSVRGQLDRYEQYF. The variable domain in full, completed from reference TRBV7-8 and TRBJ2-7, reads GAGVSQSPRYKVAKRGQDVALRCDPISGHVSLFWYQQALGQGPEFLTYFQNEAQLDKSGLPSDRFFAERPEGSVSTLKIQRTQQEDSAVYLCASSVRGQLDRYEQYFGPGTRLTVT.

This clone was observed a single time. The chain recombines TRBV14 with TRBJ2-2; weak D call: TRBD1 (6 bases). This CDR3 has 15 residues. The ends were cut back, 4 bases at V and 4 bases at J, with 13 bases in the middle. Germline V lookup: CDR1 SGHDN, CDR2 FVKESK. DNA of the CDR3: TGTGCCAGCAGCCCCTACAGGGCGGTCACCGGGGAGCTGTTTTTT. It specifies CASSPYRAVTGELFF.